This entry lists 23 T cell receptor beta chains sequenced from one sample in a study of blood T cell repertoires in COVID-19. TCRdb keeps only in-frame clones here, not all; method: immunoSEQ multiplex PCR. This table has a few hundred thousand clones, approximately 90% appearing once. The sample taken for sequencing was PBMCs or T cells enriched from blood (not recorded which). The receptors shown here come from a man under 40 who had recovered from COVID-19.

The chain carries TRBV13 and TRBJ2-3; 10 bases match TRBD2. Germline values: CDR1 PRHDT, CDR2 FYEKMQ (reference sequence). This CDR3 is built from 17 residues. The trim removed 0 bases at V and 0 bases at J, leaving 3 bases unmatched. The CDR3 spells CASSLGLAGDSTDTQYF. The DNA for the CDR3 is TGTGCCAGCAGCTTAGGGCTAGCGGGGGATAGCACAGATACGCAGTATTTT.

This clone was picked up many times. The rearrangement joins TRBV9 to TRBJ2-4; 8 positions agree with TRBD2. Germline CDR1 SGDLS, CDR2 YYNGEE. Losses at the gene ends were 4 bases for V and 4 bases for J; bases not matched to a gene: 13. This CDR3 is 17 amino acids long. CDR3 DNA sequence: TGTGCCAGCAGCCCTTCGGGGGCGGGAGGTCAGAAAAACATTCAGTACTTC. It specifies CASSPSGAGGQKNIQYF. The variable domain in full, completed from reference TRBV9 and TRBJ2-4, reads DSGVTQTPKHLITATGQRVTLRCSPRSGDLSVYWYQQSLDQGLQFLIQYYNGEERAKGNILERFSAQQFPDLHSELNLSSLELGDSALYFCASSPSGAGGQKNIQYFGAGTRLSVL.

This chain links TRBV28 with TRBJ1-1; 9 bases line up with TRBD1. CDR1 is MDHEN and CDR2 is SYDVKM in the germline V gene. CDR3 size: 17 residues. The J segment lost 6 bases and the V segment lost 5 bases, leaving 16 bases of the junction unmatched. CDR3 sequence: CASSRMSLDRGLAEAFF. The CDR3 nucleotides are TGTGCCAGCAGTCGAATGTCGCTCGACAGGGGGTTGGCTGAAGCTTTCTTT.

This chain uses TRBV4-1 with TRBJ1-1, with a possible D match to TRBD1 (5 bases). The CDR3 runs 16 residues. Germline V lookup: CDR1 MGHRA, CDR2 YSYEKL. V was cut by 1 base and J by 0 bases, with 12 bases left in between. The CDR3 nucleotides are TGCGCCAGCAGCCAAGGACCCTTGACAGTGAACACTGAAGCTTTCTTT. Translating gives CASSQGPLTVNTEAFF.

The CDR3 sequence: CSVEGLAGGREQYF. The CDR3 DNA follows: TGCAGCGTTGAAGGACTAGCGGGAGGTCGCGAGCAGTACTTC. V is TRBV29-1 and J is TRBJ2-7; TRBD2 aligns across 13 bases. From germline, CDR1 is SQVTM and CDR2 ANQGSEA. After removal of 1 base from V and 6 bases from J, the junction contained 3 bases not matched to a gene. This CDR3 is built from 14 residues.

In this sample, this clone turned up once. This chain joins TRBV9 and TRBJ2-1; 10 bases line up with TRBD1. J was trimmed by 9 bases and V by 4 bases; bases with no gene match: 10. Per the germline V gene, CDR1 is SGDLS and CDR2 is YYNGEE. The CDR3 runs to 15 residues. CDR3 DNA sequence: TGTGCCAGCAGCCCTGTCGGGACAGGGGTCCCTGAGCAGTTCTTC. Translated, it gives CASSPVGTGVPEQFF.

The chain joins TRBV3-1 (or the pseudogene TRBV3-2) to TRBJ2-5, with 9 bases matching TRBD1. Trimming removed 4 bases from V and 6 bases from J; junction bases left unmatched: 9. The CDR3 extends over 15 amino acids. Germline V gene sequence: CDR1 LGHDT, CDR2 YNNKEL (reference sequence). The CDR3 DNA reads TGTGCCAGCAGCCCGTCCGGGACAGGGAGGAAGACCCAGTACTTC. Protein product: CASSPSGTGRKTQYF.

The chain uses TRBV18 and TRBJ2-1, with TRBD1 as a possible D gene (5 bases). This CDR3 spans 12 amino acids. Germline assignment: CDR1 KGHSH and CDR2 LQKENI. V lost 6 bases, J lost 8 bases, and 11 bases lay in between. Written as DNA, the CDR3 is TGTGCCAGCTCCAGACAGCGCGATGAGCAGTTCTTC. Protein sequence: CASSRQRDEQFF.

The chain is built from TRBV18 and TRBJ2-1; TRBD1 matches 8 bases. This CDR3 has 17 residues. V lost 2 bases to trimming and J lost 0 bases; unmatched junction nucleotides: 6. The V gene's germline CDR1 is KGHSH and CDR2 LQKENI. The CDR3 reads CASSPRTGSSSYNEQFF. Written as DNA, the CDR3 is TGTGCCAGCTCACCAAGGACAGGGTCGAGCTCCTACAATGAGCAGTTCTTC. Based on the CDR3 plus reference TRBV18 and TRBJ2-1, the full variable domain is NAGVMQNPRHLVRRRGQEARLRCSPMKGHSHVYWYRQLPEEGLKFMVYLQKENIIDESGMPKERFSAEFPKEGPSILRIQQVVRGDSAAYFCASSPRTGSSSYNEQFFGPGTRLTVL.

The table lists this clone with a few counts. The V and J genes are TRBV5-4 and TRBJ2-2, with 10 bases that match TRBD2. Unmatched junction bases numbered 7, after V lost 4 bases and J lost 4 bases. Germline V CDR1 and CDR2: SGHNT, YYREEE (reference sequence). There are 16 residues in the CDR3. This CDR3 is CASSKIAGGPTGELFF. CDR3 coding DNA: TGTGCCAGCAGCAAGATAGCGGGAGGACCCACCGGGGAGCTGTTTTTT.

This chain uses TRBV30 with TRBJ2-1; no firm D call. The germline gives CDR1 GTSNPN, CDR2 SVGIG (reference sequence). The CDR3 consists of 14 residues. The ends were cut back, 4 bases at V and 4 bases at J, with 14 bases in the middle. The CDR3 nucleotides are TGTGCCTGGACTAAGCGCAATGGATACAATGAGCAGTTCTTC. This encodes CAWTKRNGYNEQFF.

The chain has TRBV25-1 and TRBJ1-5, with D hard to call. Trimming removed 5 bases at V and 0 bases at J, with 11 bases between. Germline values: CDR1 MGHDK, CDR2 SYGVNS. The CDR3 runs 15 residues. As DNA, the CDR3 is TGTGCCAGCAGTCCCCCGTTTTATAGCAATCAGCCCCAGCATTTT. Translating gives CASSPPFYSNQPQHF. Using reference TRBV25-1 and TRBJ1-5 for the parts outside the CDR3, the full variable domain is EADIYQTPRYLVIGTGKKITLECSQTMGHDKMYWYQQDPGMELHLIHYSYGVNSTEKGDLSSESTVSRIRTEHFPLTLESARPSHTSQYLCASSPPFYSNQPQHFGDGTRLSIL.

V usage is TRBV11-2 and J usage is TRBJ1-2, with D maybe TRBD1 (5 bases). Germline lookup yields CDR1 SGHAT and CDR2 FQNNGV. The V end was cut by 6 bases, the J end by 5 bases, with 13 bases between. The CDR3 covers 13 residues. This chain's CDR3 is CASRFGGGYGYTF. Written as DNA, the CDR3 is TGTGCCAGCAGATTCGGGGGGGGTTATGGCTACACCTTC.

The chain joins TRBV11-2 to TRBJ2-5; TRBD2 aligns across 8 bases. Looked up from germline, CDR1 is SGHAT and CDR2 is FQNNGV. V shed 3 bases and J 4 bases; nucleotides not matched to a gene: 4. This CDR3 contains 14 residues. CDR3 DNA sequence: TGTGCCAGCAGCTTGGGACTAGACCCAGAGACCCAGTACTTC. Its translation is CASSLGLDPETQYF.

The V and J genes are TRBV27 and TRBJ1-5; D call uncertain. V shed 6 bases and J shed 0 bases, with 21 bases lying between them. The CDR3 is 18 amino acids. Germline V lookup: CDR1 MNHEY, CDR2 SMNVEV (reference sequence). The CDR3 region is CASSLAPPDVYSNQPQHF. The CDR3 DNA reads TGTGCCAGCAGCCTAGCCCCACCGGATGTTTATAGCAATCAGCCCCAGCATTTT.

The J gene is TRBJ2-5, the V gene TRBV19; a weak D match, TRBD2 (5 bases). V lost 1 base and J lost 4, with 7 bases in between. The CDR3 is 13 amino acids. The germline V gene encodes CDR1 LNHDA and CDR2 SQIVND (reference sequence). The CDR3 nucleotides are TGTGCCAGTAGTATAGTGGCGGGAGAGACCCAGTACTTC. The encoded protein is CASSIVAGETQYF.

This chain joins TRBV18 and TRBJ2-6, with TRBD1 as a possible D gene (5 bases). This CDR3 spans 15 amino acids. Germline assignment: CDR1 KGHSH and CDR2 LQKENI. V was cut by 5 bases and J by 0 bases, with 8 bases left in between. The CDR3 DNA reads as TGTGCCAGCTCAAGACAGAGCTCTGGGGCCAACGTCCTGACTTTC. Translating gives CASSRQSSGANVLTF.

In this sample, this clone turned up once. The chain combines TRBV19 with TRBJ2-1; 10 bases are shared with TRBD1. With V trimmed by 4 bases and J by 7 bases, 10 bases remained unmatched. This CDR3 has 16 residues. Germline assignment: CDR1 LNHDA and CDR2 SQIVND (reference sequence). The CDR3 nucleotides read TGTGCCAGTAGTACACACCGGGACAGGGGTCCGAATGAGCAGTTCTTC. Translating gives CASSTHRDRGPNEQFF.

This chain links TRBV5-1 with TRBJ1-2; the D is unclear. The CDR3 is made up of 12 amino acids. Germline CDR1 SGHRS, CDR2 YFSETQ. Deletions cut 1 base from V and 6 bases from J, with 7 bases between. The chain's CDR3 is CASSLMADGYTF. In DNA form, the CDR3 reads TGCGCCAGCAGCTTGATGGCAGATGGCTACACCTTC.

The chain combines TRBV15 with TRBJ1-2, with D maybe TRBD1 (5 bases). The CDR3 totals 13 residues. Germline loops: CDR1 LNHNV, CDR2 YYDKDF (reference sequence). Deletions cut 0 bases from V and 7 bases from J, with 9 bases between. The CDR3 here is CATSRDGAGGYTF. CDR3 bases: TGTGCCACCAGCAGAGATGGGGCAGGTGGCTACACCTTC.

The chain combines TRBV5-1 with TRBJ1-1; D ambiguous. From germline, CDR1 is SGHRS and CDR2 YFSETQ. The CDR3 totals 15 residues. The V and J ends lost 4 bases and 1 base respectively, with 14 bases between them. CDR3 region: CASSPREGGNTEAFF. In DNA form, the CDR3 reads TGCGCCAGCAGCCCCCGGGAGGGCGGGAACACTGAAGCTTTCTTT.

V and J are TRBV3-1 (or the pseudogene TRBV3-2) and TRBJ2-3; no clear D gene. CDR3 size: 14 residues. Trimming took 1 base from V and 4 from J, leaving 9 bases between them. The germline V gene has CDR1 LGHDT and CDR2 YNNKEL (reference sequence). The CDR3 spells CASSQAPLADTQYF. The CDR3 bases are TGTGCCAGCAGCCAAGCCCCGCTAGCAGATACGCAGTATTTT.

This clone was observed a handful of times. The J gene is TRBJ1-1, the V gene TRBV19, with no clear D. Trimming stripped 8 bases from V and 6 bases from J, with 16 bases between. Germline CDR1 is LNHDA and CDR2 is SQIVND (reference sequence). The CDR3 is 13 residues long. The CDR3 loop is CASRRAEGAEAFF. The CDR3 coding sequence is TGTGCCAGTCGACGAGCGGAAGGAGCTGAAGCTTTCTTT.